This record looks at one T cell receptor beta chain sequence and its context. Trimming took off 0 bases at V and 1 base at J, with 9 bases between the two ends. The CDR3 covers 15 residues. From germline, CDR1 is SGDLS and CDR2 YYNGEE. This sample was taken from a study of T cell responses to AZD1222 COVID-19 vaccine. This table comes from immunoSEQ multiplex PCR, and its TCRdb copy is limited to in-frame clones, with some not included. The table records roughly 150,000 clones, about 92% of them present only once. This sequence joins TRBV9 and TRBJ2-3; TRBD2 is a possible D gene (6 bases). This clonotype was sampled from an adult in good health. Source: peripheral blood, taken on day 0 of AZD1222 vaccination. The CDR3: CASSVVAGRTDTQYF. The CDR3 nucleotides are TGTGCCAGCAGCGTAGTGGCGGGACGCACAGATACGCAGTATTTT.